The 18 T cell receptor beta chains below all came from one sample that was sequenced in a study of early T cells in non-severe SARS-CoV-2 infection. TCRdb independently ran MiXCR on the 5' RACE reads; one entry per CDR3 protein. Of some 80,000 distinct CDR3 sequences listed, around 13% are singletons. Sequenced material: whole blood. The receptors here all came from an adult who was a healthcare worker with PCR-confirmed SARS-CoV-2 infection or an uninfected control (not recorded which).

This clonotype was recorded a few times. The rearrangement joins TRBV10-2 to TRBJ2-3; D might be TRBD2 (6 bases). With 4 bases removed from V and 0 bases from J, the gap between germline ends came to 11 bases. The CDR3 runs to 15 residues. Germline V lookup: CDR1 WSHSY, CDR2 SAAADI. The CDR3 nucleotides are TGCGCCAGCAGTGTGTTGGGGACTAGCACAGATACGCAGTATTTT. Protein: CASSVLGTSTDTQYF.

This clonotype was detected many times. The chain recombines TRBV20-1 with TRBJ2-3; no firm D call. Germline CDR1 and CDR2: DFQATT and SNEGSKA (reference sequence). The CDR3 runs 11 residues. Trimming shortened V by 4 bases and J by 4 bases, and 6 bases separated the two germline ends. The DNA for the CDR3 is TGCAGTGCTACCTTGGCAGATACGCAGTATTTT. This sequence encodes CSATLADTQYF.

The CDR3 DNA follows: TGTGCCAGCAAGATGAGAAGCGGGGGGGCCTCCGATACGCAGTATTTT. It specifies CASKMRSGGASDTQYF. The chain links TRBV6-1 to TRBJ2-3; 10 bases match TRBD2. The CDR3 spans 16 residues. The junction had 13 bases not matched to a gene; V was cut back by 7 bases and J by 6 bases. Per germline, CDR1 MNHNS and CDR2 SASEGT.

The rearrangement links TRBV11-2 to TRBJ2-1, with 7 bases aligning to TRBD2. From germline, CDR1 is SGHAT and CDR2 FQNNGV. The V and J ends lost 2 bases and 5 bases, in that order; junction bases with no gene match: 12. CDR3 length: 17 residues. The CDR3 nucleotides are TGTGCCAGCAGCTTACGGCCTAGCGGCTGGGGGAACAATGAGCAGTTCTTC. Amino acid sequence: CASSLRPSGWGNNEQFF.

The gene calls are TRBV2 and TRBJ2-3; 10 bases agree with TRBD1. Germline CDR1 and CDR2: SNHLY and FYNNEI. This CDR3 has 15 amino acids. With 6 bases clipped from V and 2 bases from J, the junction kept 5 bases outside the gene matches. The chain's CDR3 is CASRGDRGFTDTQYF. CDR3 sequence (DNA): TGTGCCAGCAGAGGGGACAGGGGTTTCACAGATACGCAGTATTTT. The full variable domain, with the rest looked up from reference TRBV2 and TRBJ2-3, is EPEVTQTPSHQVTQMGQEVILRCVPISNHLYFYWYRQILGQKVEFLVSFYNNEISEKSEIFDDQFSVERPDGSNFTLKIRSTKLEDSAMYFCASRGDRGFTDTQYFGPGTRLTVL.

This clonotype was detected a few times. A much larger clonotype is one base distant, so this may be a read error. DNA for the CDR3: TGTGCCAACAGCTCTTATCGGCTAGGGGCCACTAATGAAAAACTGTTTTTT. This gives the protein CANSSYRLGATNEKLFF. J is TRBJ1-4 and V is TRBV7-8; the D gene is possibly TRBD1 (5 bases). Germline CDR1 and CDR2: SGHVS and FQNEAQ. The CDR3 length is 17 residues.

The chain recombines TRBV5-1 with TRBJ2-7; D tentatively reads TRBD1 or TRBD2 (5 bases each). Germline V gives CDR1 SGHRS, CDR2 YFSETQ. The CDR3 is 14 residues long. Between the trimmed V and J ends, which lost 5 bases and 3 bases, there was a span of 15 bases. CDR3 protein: CASRWGEGRYEQYF. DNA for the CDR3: TGCGCCAGCAGGTGGGGCGAGGGCCGCTACGAGCAGTACTTC.

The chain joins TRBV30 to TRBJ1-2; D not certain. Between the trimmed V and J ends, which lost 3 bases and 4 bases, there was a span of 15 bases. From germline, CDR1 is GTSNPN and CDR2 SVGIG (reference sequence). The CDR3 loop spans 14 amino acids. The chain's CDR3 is CAWSYALGSYGYTF. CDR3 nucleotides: TGTGCCTGGAGCTATGCACTTGGGTCCTATGGCTACACCTTC. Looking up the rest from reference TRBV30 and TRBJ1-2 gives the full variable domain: SQTIHQWPATLVQPVGSPLSLECTVEGTSNPNLYWYRQAAGRGLQLLFYSVGIGQISSEVPQNLSASRPQDRQFILSSKKLLLSDSGFYLCAWSYALGSYGYTFGSGTRLTVV.

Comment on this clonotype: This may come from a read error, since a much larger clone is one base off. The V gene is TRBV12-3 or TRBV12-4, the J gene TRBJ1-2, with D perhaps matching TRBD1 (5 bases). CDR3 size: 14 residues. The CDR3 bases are TGTGTCAGCAGTCTAGGGGCCAACAGCTATGGCTACACCTTC. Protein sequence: CVSSLGANSYGYTF.

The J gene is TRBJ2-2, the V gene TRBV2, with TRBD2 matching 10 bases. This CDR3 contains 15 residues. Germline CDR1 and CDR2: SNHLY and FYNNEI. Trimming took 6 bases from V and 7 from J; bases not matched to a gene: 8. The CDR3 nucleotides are TGTGCCAGCAGCCCCAGCGGGGGGGCCGGCGGGGAGCTGTTTTTT. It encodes CASSPSGGAGGELFF.

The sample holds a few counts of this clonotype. The CDR3 DNA reads TGTGCCAGCAGCTTGCAGGGACAGAAGAACACTGAAGCTTTCTTT. It is translated as CASSLQGQKNTEAFF. V and J are TRBV7-2 and TRBJ1-1; 7 nucleotides match TRBD1. The CDR3 runs to 15 residues. Unmatched junction bases numbered 5, after V lost 3 bases and J lost 1 base. From germline, CDR1 is SGHTA and CDR2 FQGNSA.

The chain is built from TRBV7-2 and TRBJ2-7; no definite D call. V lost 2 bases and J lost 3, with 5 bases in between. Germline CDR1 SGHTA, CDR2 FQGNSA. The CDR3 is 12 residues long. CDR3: CASSLYFYEQYF. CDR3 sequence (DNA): TGTGCCAGCAGCTTATATTTCTACGAGCAGTACTTC.

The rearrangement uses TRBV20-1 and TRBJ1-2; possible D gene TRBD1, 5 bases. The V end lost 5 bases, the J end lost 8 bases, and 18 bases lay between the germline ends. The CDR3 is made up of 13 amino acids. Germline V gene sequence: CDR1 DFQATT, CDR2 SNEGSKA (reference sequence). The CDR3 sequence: CSAVDSPSLGYTF. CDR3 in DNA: TGCAGTGCTGTAGACAGCCCAAGCTTGGGCTACACCTTC.

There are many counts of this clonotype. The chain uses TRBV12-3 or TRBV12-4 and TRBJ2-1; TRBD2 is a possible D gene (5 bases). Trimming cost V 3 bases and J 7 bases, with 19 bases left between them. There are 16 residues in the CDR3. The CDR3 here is CASSLEVGVIRNEQFF. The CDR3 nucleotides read TGTGCCAGCAGTTTGGAGGTCGGGGTAATAAGGAATGAGCAGTTCTTC.

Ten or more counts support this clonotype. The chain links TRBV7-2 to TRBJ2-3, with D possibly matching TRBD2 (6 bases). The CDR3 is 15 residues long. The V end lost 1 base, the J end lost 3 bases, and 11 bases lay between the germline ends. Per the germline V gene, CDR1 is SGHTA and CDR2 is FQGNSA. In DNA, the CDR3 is TGTGCCAGCAGCTTAGGGGCTAGCGAGACAGATACGCAGTATTTT. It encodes CASSLGASETDTQYF. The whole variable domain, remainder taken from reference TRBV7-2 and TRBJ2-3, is GAGVSQSPSNKVTEKGKDVELRCDPISGHTALYWYRQSLGQGLEFLIYFQGNSAPDKSGLPSDRFSAERTGGSVSTLTIQRTQQEDSAVYLCASSLGASETDTQYFGPGTRLTVL.

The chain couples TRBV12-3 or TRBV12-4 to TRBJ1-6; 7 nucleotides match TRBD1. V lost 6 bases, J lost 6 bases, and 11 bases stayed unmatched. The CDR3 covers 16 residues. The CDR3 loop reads CASRRQGENLNSPLHF. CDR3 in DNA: TGTGCCAGCAGGCGACAGGGAGAGAACCTTAATTCACCCCTCCACTTT.

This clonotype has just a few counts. For the CDR3, the DNA is TGTGCCAGCAAAGGACAGGGCGGTGCCGGGGAGCTGTTTTTT. Its translation is CASKGQGGAGELFF. This rearrangement joins TRBV6-2 or TRBV6-3 to TRBJ2-2, with 8 bases lining up with TRBD1. The J segment lost 6 bases and the V segment lost 7 bases, leaving 7 bases of the junction unmatched. Germline V gene sequence: CDR1 MNHEY, CDR2 SVGEGT. The CDR3 spans 14 residues.

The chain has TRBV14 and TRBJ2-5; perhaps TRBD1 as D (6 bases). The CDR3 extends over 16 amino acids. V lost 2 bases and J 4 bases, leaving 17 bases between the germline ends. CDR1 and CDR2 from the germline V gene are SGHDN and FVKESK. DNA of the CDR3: TGTGCCAGCAGCCAAAAGAGGGGACACTTACCAGAGACCCAGTACTTC. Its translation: CASSQKRGHLPETQYF.